Listed below are T cell receptor beta chains from one sample, sequenced in a study of T cells in Graves' hyperthyroidism and ophthalmopathy. One entry per CDR3 protein, called by TCRdb with MiXCR from the multiplex PCR reads. The sample has 500,000 to 800,000 distinct CDR3 sequences, about 45% seen once. The material sequenced was peripheral blood or thyroid tissue (not recorded which). The receptors stem from an adult man with Graves' disease, either hyperthyroidism or ophthalmopathy (not recorded which). CDR3s include the opening cysteine and the closing phenylalanine or tryptophan. A D gene is named only where the DNA matches it firmly. Only part of the rows carry a size: once, few, many, or a class if the clone is expanded.

d_call,v_call,clone_size,j_call,cdr3_aa,cdr3_nt
-,TRBV7-8,few,TRBJ1-1,CASSLLVDSRGEAFF,TGTGCCAGCAGCTTACTCGTGGACAGCCGGGGGGAAGCTTTCTTT
-,TRBV10-3,many,TRBJ2-7,CAISENNPAGSSYEQYF,TGTGCCATCAGCGAAAACAACCCAGCGGGCAGCTCCTACGAGCAGTACTTC
TRBD1,TRBV29-1,once,TRBJ1-2,CSVEATGGDGYTF,TGCAGCGTTGAAGCGACAGGGGGGGATGGCTACACCTTC
-,TRBV29-1,-,TRBJ1-6,CSLDWGGNSPLHF,TGCAGCTTGGATTGGGGGGGAAATTCACCCCTCCACTTT
TRBD2,TRBV7-8,many,TRBJ2-7,CASSWPGLAGVEQYF,TGTGCCAGCAGCTGGCCGGGACTAGCGGGAGTCGAGCAGTACTTC
-,TRBV5-1,few,TRBJ2-2,CASSAGVPHTGELFF,TGCGCCAGCAGCGCCGGGGTTCCGCACACCGGGGAGCTGTTTTTT
-,TRBV2,-,TRBJ1-5,CASRTGLGNQPQHF,TGTGCCAGCAGAACAGGGCTTGGCAATCAGCCCCAGCATTTT
-,TRBV7-9,-,TRBJ2-7,CASSGRRANYEQYF,TGTGCCAGCAGCGGCCGACGGGCGAACTACGAGCAGTACTTC
TRBD1,TRBV29-1,-,TRBJ2-2,CSVADRGGKLFF,TGCAGCGTCGCGGACAGGGGCGGAAAGCTGTTTTTT
-,TRBV10-3,many,TRBJ1-2,CAISGDIGSLNYGYTF,TGTGCCATCAGTGGGGATATAGGATCATTGAACTATGGCTACACCTTC
-,TRBV7-9,-,TRBJ2-2,CASSFWDINGELFF,TGTGCCAGCAGCTTCTGGGACATTAACGGGGAGCTGTTTTTT
-,TRBV6-1,-,TRBJ1-1,CASSGGERGTEAFF,TGTGCCAGCAGTGGGGGAGAACGAGGGACTGAAGCTTTCTTT
-,TRBV2,few,TRBJ2-2,CASSTEPGLNTGELFF,TGTGCCAGCAGTACTGAACCGGGACTGAACACCGGGGAGCTGTTTTTT
TRBD1,TRBV5-8,many,TRBJ1-1,CASSVGQTNTEAFF,TGTGCCAGCAGCGTGGGACAGACGAACACTGAAGCTTTCTTT
-,TRBV19,many,TRBJ1-2,CASSTEQGDYGYTF,TGTGCCAGTAGTACCGAGCAGGGTGACTATGGCTACACCTTC
-,TRBV12-3/TRBV12-4,few,TRBJ1-3,CASSILQSRNTIYF,TGTGCCAGCAGCATCCTACAGAGTCGAAACACCATATATTTT
-,TRBV10-2,-,TRBJ1-4,CASSVGDGEKLFF,TGCGCCAGCAGCGTGGGGGATGGTGAAAAACTGTTTTTT
-,TRBV10-3,-,TRBJ2-7,CAISERGTNLYEQYF,TGTGCCATCAGTGAACGGGGGACAAACCTTTACGAGCAGTACTTC
-,TRBV13,-,TRBJ1-2,CASSLGGAHGYTF,TGTGCCAGCAGCTTAGGGGGGGCTCATGGCTACACCTTC
TRBD1,TRBV7-9,many,TRBJ2-7,CASSSGTGEYEQYF,TGTGCCAGCAGCTCGGGGACAGGGGAGTACGAGCAGTACTTC
-,TRBV29-1,-,TRBJ1-2,CSPDRLYGYTF,TGCAGCCCTGACAGGCTCTATGGCTACACCTTC
-,TRBV20-1,many,TRBJ2-5,CSATQRQETQYF,TGCAGTGCTACCCAGCGGCAAGAGACCCAGTACTTC
TRBD1,TRBV10-3,-,TRBJ1-5,CAGSTGGPQPQHF,TGTGCCGGATCTACAGGGGGCCCTCAGCCCCAGCATTTT
-,TRBV9,few,TRBJ1-5,CASSVGGRPNQPQHF,TGTGCCAGCAGCGTAGGGGGCAGGCCGAATCAGCCCCAGCATTTT
TRBD1,TRBV20-1,many,TRBJ1-5,CSATDRDQPQHF,TGCAGTGCTACCGACAGGGATCAGCCCCAGCATTTT
-,TRBV20-1,-,TRBJ2-7,CSARDGARTSYEQYF,TGCAGTGCTAGAGATGGGGCCAGGACCTCCTACGAGCAGTACTTC
-,TRBV6-5,-,TRBJ2-2,CASMLPGRTNTGELFF,TGTGCCAGCATGCTTCCGGGACGGACGAACACCGGGGAGCTGTTTTTT
TRBD1,TRBV10-2,few,TRBJ2-2,CASSFGRGRGNTGELFF,TGCGCCAGCAGTTTCGGAAGGGGGCGAGGGAACACCGGGGAGCTGTTTTTT
-,TRBV19,-,TRBJ1-2,CASSTGTQGTGGYTF,TGTGCCAGTAGCACCGGGACCCAAGGGACCGGAGGCTACACCTTC
-,TRBV9,-,TRBJ2-2,CASTLGIQGGTGELFF,TGTGCCAGCACCCTAGGTATCCAAGGGGGCACCGGGGAGCTGTTTTTT
TRBD1,TRBV7-9,many,TRBJ1-2,CASSLAQGALGYTF,TGTGCCAGCAGCTTAGCGCAGGGGGCGCTTGGCTACACCTTC
-,TRBV6-6,-,TRBJ2-7,CASSYSSRDTYEQYF,TGTGCCAGCAGTTACTCAAGCAGGGATACCTACGAGCAGTACTTC
-,TRBV29-1,many,TRBJ1-1,CSVEPQPITEAFF,TGCAGCGTTGAACCACAGCCAATCACTGAAGCTTTCTTT
-,TRBV5-1,few,TRBJ2-2,CASSVQQGTGELFF,TGCGCCAGCAGCGTACAACAGGGCACCGGGGAGCTGTTTTTT
-,TRBV11-1,-,TRBJ1-1,CASSVEARENTEAFF,TGTGCCAGCAGCGTTGAGGCGCGGGAGAACACTGAAGCTTTCTTT
-,TRBV6-1,few,TRBJ1-1,CASSGPQGLVTEAFF,TGTGCCAGCAGTGGACCTCAGGGCTTGGTCACTGAAGCTTTCTTT
-,TRBV2,-,TRBJ1-2,CASTTSRQSNYGYTF,TGTGCCAGCACCACCTCTAGACAGAGTAACTATGGCTACACCTTC
-,TRBV20-1,few,TRBJ1-5,CSAISLDRPSRQPQHF,TGCAGTGCTATTAGTCTGGACCGACCTTCTAGGCAGCCCCAGCATTTT
-,TRBV25-1,-,TRBJ1-5,CASSGTAGASTPQHF,TGTGCCAGCAGTGGAACCGCGGGCGCGTCAACGCCCCAGCATTTT
TRBD2,TRBV20-1,-,TRBJ2-7,CSAVSSGNSYEQYF,TGCAGTGCGGTCTCTAGCGGGAACTCCTACGAGCAGTACTTC
TRBD2,TRBV11-2,-,TRBJ2-7,CASSPLLAGASEQYF,TGTGCCAGCAGCCCACTACTAGCGGGGGCGAGTGAGCAGTACTTC
-,TRBV10-3,-,TRBJ2-6,CAISGVNVLTF,TGTGCCATCAGTGGGGTCAACGTCCTGACTTTC
-,TRBV10-2,-,TRBJ2-7,CASSESSYRSYEQYF,TGCGCCAGCAGTGAGTCGTCGTACAGATCCTACGAGCAGTACTTC
TRBD1,TRBV7-3,-,TRBJ1-1,CASSRRQGEAFF,TGTGCCAGCAGCCGACGACAGGGGGAAGCTTTCTTT
-,TRBV29-1,-,TRBJ1-5,CSVDRRERYQPQHF,TGCAGCGTTGACAGGAGGGAGCGATATCAGCCCCAGCATTTT
-,TRBV10-2,-,TRBJ2-5,CASSALLVGPMETQYF,TGCGCCAGCAGTGCCCTCCTAGTGGGGCCAATGGAGACCCAGTACTTC
TRBD1,TRBV7-9,few,TRBJ1-4,CASSSPTGGEREKLFF,TGTGCCAGCAGCTCCCCAACAGGGGGCGAACGTGAAAAACTGTTTTTT
-,TRBV7-9,many,TRBJ1-1,CASSSDRAMNTEAFF,TGTGCCAGCAGCTCGGACAGAGCGATGAACACTGAAGCTTTCTTT